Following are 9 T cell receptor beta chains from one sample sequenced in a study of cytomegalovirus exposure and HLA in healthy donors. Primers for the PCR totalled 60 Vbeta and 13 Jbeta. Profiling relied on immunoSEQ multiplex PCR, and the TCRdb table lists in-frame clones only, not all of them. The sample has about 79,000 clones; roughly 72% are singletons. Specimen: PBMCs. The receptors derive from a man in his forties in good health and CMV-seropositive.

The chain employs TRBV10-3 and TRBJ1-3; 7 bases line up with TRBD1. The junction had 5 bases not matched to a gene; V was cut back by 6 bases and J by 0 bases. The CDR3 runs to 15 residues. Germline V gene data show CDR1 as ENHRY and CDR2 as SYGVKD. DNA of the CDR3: TGTGCCATCAGAGAAAGGGACAGCTCTGGAAACACCATATATTTT. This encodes CAIRERDSSGNTIYF.

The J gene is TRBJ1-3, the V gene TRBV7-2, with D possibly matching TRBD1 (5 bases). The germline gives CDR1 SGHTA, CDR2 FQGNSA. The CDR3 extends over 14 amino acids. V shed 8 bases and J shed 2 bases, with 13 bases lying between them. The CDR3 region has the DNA TGTGCCAGCCGAGTGGGACTGGCTGGAAACACCATATATTTT. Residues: CASRVGLAGNTIYF.

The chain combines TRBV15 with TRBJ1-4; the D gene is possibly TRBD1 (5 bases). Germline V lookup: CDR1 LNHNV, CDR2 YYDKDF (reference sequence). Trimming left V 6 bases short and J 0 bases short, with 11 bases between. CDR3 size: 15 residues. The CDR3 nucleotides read TGTGCCACCAGAGGCTGGGGGGCAACTAATGAAAAACTGTTTTTT. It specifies CATRGWGATNEKLFF.

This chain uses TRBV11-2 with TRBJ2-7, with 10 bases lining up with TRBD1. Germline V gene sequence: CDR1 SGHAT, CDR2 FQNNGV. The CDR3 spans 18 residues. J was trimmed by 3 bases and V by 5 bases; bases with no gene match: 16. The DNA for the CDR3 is TGTGCCAGCAGCGCTGTTAACCGGGACAGGGGATCCGTCTACGAGCAGTACTTC. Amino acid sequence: CASSAVNRDRGSVYEQYF.

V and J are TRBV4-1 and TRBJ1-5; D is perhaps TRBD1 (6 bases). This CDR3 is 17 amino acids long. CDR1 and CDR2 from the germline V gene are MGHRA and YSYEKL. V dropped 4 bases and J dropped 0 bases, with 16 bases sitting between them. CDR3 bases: TGCGCCAGCAGCCCAGCGGGGGCGGTATATAGCAATCAGCCCCAGCATTTT. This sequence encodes CASSPAGAVYSNQPQHF.

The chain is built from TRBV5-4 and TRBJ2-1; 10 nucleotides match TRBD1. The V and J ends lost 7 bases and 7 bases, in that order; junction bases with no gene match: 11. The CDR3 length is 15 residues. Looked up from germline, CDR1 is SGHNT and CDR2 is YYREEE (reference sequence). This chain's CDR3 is CASSLGGQGVNEQFF. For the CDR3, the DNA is TGTGCCAGCTCGCTTGGAGGACAGGGGGTTAATGAGCAGTTCTTC. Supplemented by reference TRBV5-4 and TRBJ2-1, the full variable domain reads ETGVTQSPTHLIKTRGQQVTLRCSSQSGHNTVSWYQQALGQGPQFIFQYYREEENGRGNFPPRFSGLQFPNYSSELNVNALELDDSALYLCASSLGGQGVNEQFFGPGTRLTVL.

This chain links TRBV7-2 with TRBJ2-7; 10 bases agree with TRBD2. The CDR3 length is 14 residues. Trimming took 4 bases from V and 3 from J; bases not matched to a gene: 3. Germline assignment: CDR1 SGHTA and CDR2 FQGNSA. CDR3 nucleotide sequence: TGTGCCAGCAGCTCTTCTAGCGGGAGCTACGAGCAGTACTTC. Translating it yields CASSSSSGSYEQYF.

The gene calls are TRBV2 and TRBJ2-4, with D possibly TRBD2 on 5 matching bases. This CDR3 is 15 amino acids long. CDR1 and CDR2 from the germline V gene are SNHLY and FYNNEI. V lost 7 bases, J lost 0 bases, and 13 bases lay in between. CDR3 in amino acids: CASTLDGLAKNIQYF. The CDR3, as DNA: TGTGCCAGCACGTTGGACGGACTAGCCAAAAACATTCAGTACTTC. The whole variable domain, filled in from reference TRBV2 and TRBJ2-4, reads EPEVTQTPSHQVTQMGQEVILRCVPISNHLYFYWYRQILGQKVEFLVSFYNNEISEKSEIFDDQFSVERPDGSNFTLKIRSTKLEDSAMYFCASTLDGLAKNIQYFGAGTRLSVL.

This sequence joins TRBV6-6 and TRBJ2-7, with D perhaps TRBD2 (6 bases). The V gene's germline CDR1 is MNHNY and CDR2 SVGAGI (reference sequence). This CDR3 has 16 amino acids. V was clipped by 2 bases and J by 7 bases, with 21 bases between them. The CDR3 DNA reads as TGTGCCAGCAGTTACCGAACAGTGGAGGGGCCTTGGGAGCAGTACTTC. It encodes CASSYRTVEGPWEQYF.